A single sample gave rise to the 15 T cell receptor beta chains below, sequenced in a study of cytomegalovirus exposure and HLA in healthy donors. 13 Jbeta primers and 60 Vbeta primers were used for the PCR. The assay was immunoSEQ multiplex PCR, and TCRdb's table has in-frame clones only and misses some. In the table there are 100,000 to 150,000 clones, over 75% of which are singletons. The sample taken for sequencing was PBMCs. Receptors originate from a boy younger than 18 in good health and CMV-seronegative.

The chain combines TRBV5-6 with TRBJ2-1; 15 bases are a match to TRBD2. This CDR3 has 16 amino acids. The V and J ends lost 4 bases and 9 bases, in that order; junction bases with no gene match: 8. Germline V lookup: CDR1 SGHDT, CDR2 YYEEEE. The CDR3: CASSLPGLAGGGEQFF. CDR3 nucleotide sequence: TGTGCCAGCAGCCTCCCGGGACTAGCGGGGGGCGGTGAGCAGTTCTTC.

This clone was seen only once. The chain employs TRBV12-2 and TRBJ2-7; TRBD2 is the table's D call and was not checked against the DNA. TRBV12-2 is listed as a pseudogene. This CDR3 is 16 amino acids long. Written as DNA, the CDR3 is TGTGCAAGTCGCTTCATTTATAGCGCAACTTTCTACGAGCAGTACTTC. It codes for CASRFIYSATFYEQYF.

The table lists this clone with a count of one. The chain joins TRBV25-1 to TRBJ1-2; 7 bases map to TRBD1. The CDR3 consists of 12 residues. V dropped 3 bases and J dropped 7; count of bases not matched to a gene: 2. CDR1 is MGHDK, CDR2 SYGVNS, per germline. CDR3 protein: CASSDRGFGYTF. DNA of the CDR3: TGTGCCAGCAGTGACAGGGGGTTTGGCTACACCTTC.

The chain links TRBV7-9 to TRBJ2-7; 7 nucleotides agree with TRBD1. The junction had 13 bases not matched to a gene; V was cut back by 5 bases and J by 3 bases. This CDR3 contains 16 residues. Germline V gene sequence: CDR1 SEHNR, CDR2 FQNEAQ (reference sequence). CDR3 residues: CASSRDSSARYYEQYF. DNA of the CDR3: TGTGCCAGCAGCCGGGACAGCTCGGCTCGCTACTACGAGCAGTACTTC.

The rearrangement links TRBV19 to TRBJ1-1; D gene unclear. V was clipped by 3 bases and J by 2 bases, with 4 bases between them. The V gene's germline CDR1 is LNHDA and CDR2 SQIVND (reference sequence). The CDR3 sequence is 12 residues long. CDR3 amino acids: CASSIYNTEAFF. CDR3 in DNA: TGTGCCAGTAGTATCTACAACACTGAAGCTTTCTTT.

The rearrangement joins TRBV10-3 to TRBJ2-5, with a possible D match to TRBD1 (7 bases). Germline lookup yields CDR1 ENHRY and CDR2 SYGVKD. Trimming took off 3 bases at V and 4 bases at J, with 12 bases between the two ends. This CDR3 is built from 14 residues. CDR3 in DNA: TGTGCCATCAGTGACTCAGGGGGGCGAGAGACCCAGTACTTC. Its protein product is CAISDSGGRETQYF.

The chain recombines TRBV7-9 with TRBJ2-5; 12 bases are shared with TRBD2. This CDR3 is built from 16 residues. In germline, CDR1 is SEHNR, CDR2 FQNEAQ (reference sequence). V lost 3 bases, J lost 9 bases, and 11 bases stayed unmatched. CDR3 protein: CASSFSTSGGPPSQYF. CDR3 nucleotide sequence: TGTGCCAGCAGCTTTTCGACTAGCGGGGGCCCACCTTCCCAGTACTTC.

The CDR3 loop reads CSVGRGTSYEQYF. Written as DNA, the CDR3 is TGCAGCGTTGGTAGAGGGACTTCTTACGAGCAGTACTTC. The chain recombines TRBV29-1 with TRBJ2-7; D is possibly TRBD2 (6 bases). Trimming removed 4 bases at V and 4 bases at J, with 14 bases between. CDR1 and CDR2 (germline): SQVTM, ANQGSEA. The CDR3 is 13 residues long.

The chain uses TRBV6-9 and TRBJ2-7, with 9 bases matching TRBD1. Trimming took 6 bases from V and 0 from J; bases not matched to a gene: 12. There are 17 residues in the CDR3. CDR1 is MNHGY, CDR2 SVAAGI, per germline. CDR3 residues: CASRGGTGKTVSYEQYF. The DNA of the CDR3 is TGTGCCAGCAGGGGTGGGACAGGGAAAACCGTCTCCTACGAGCAGTACTTC.

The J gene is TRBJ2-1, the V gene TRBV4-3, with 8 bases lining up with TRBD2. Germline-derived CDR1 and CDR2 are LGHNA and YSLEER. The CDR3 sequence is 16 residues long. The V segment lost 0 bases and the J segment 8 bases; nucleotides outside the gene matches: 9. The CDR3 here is CASSQDGNGRGYEQFF. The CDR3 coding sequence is TGCGCCAGCAGCCAAGATGGGAACGGGAGGGGGTATGAGCAGTTCTTC.

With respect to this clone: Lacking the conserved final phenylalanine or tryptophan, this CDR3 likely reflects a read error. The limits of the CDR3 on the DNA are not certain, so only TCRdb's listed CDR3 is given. The CDR3 sequence is CASSDNPPSYEI. The chain has TRBV6-1 and TRBJ1-2; the table calls TRBD1, which could not be checked here. The CDR3 is 12 residues long, counting both termini. Germline V lookup: CDR1 MNHNS, CDR2 SASEGT.

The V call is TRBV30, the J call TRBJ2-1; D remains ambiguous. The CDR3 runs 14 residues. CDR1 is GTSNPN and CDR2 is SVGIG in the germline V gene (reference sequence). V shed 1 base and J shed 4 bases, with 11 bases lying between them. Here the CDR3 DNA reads TGTGCCTGGAGTGCAACATGGCCTTACAATGAGCAGTTCTTC. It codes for CAWSATWPYNEQFF.

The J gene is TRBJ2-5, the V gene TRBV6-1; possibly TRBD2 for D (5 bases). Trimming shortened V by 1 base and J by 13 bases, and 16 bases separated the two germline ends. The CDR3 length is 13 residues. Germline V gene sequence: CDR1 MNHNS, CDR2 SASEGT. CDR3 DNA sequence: TGTGCCAGCAGTGAAGATGGTAGCCCAAGCGGGTACTTC. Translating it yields CASSEDGSPSGYF.

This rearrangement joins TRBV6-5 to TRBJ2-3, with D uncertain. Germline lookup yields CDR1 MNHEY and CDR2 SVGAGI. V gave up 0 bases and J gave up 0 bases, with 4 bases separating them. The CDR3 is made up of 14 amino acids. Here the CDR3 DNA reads TGTGCCAGCAGTTACTCTACTAGCACAGATACGCAGTATTTT. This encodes CASSYSTSTDTQYF.

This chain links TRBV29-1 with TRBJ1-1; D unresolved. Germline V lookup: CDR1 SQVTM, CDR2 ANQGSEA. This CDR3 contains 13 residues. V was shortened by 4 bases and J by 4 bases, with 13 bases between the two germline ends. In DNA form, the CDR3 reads TGCAGCGTTGTCAGGCTGTTGGTCACTGAAGCTTTCTTT. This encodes CSVVRLLVTEAFF.